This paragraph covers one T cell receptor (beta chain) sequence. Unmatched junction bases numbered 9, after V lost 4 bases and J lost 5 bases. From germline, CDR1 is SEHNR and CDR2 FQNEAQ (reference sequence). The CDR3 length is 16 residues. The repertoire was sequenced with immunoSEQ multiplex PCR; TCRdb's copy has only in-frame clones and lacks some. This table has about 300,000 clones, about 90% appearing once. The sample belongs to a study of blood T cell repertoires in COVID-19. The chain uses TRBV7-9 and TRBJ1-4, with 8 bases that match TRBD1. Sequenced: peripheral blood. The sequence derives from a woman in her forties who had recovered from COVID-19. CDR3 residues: CASSYSGTGRNEKLFF. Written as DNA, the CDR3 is TGTGCCAGCAGCTACTCCGGGACAGGCCGAAATGAAAAACTGTTTTTT.